These 2 T cell receptor beta chains came from one sample sequenced in a study of blood T cell repertoires in COVID-19. Libraries were prepared by immunoSEQ multiplex PCR; TCRdb keeps only in-frame clonotypes and omits some of them. This table has about 250,000 clones, around 83% appearing once. The sequencing sample was made of peripheral blood. Every receptor here comes from an elderly man with acute or convalescent COVID-19.

The chain carries TRBV7-6 and TRBJ2-5, with 7 bases aligning to TRBD1. Germline values: CDR1 SGHVS, CDR2 FNYEAQ. This CDR3 is 18 amino acids long. V trimming: 1 base; J trimming: 5 bases; junction bases outside the gene matches: 16. This CDR3 is CASSLGGHRDRMKETQYF. As DNA, the CDR3 is TGTGCCAGCAGCTTAGGCGGTCATCGGGACAGAATGAAGGAGACCCAGTACTTC. Looking up the rest from reference TRBV7-6 and TRBJ2-5 gives the full variable domain: GAGVSQSPRYKVTKRGQDVALRCDPISGHVSLYWYRQALGQGPEFLTYFNYEAQQDKSGLPNDRFSAERPEGSISTLTIQRTEQRDSAMYRCASSLGGHRDRMKETQYFGPGTRLLVL.

The genes are TRBV14 and TRBJ2-7; 9 nucleotides line up with TRBD2. The V segment lost 2 bases and the J segment 4 bases; nucleotides outside the gene matches: 6. The CDR3 sequence is 15 residues long. Germline V CDR1 and CDR2: SGHDN, FVKESK. The CDR3 loop reads CASSQKLAGDYEQYF. The DNA for the CDR3 is TGTGCCAGCAGCCAAAAACTAGCGGGTGATTACGAGCAGTACTTC.